The present T cell receptor (beta chain) was sequenced within a study of blood T cell repertoires in COVID-19. Study information: From the United States, Italy and Spain came samples of acute and convalescent COVID-19. In each case, the material was cDNA or gDNA derived from T cells, B-cell-depleted T cells, or PBMCs.

The germline gives CDR1 LGHDT, CDR2 YNNKEL (reference sequence). The CDR3 sequence is 14 residues long. Trimming cost V 4 bases and J 2 bases, with 11 bases left between them. Authors' processing steps: By means of reference gene primer amplification, nucleated cell counts were estimated. Sequencing used immunoSEQ multiplex PCR; TCRdb keeps in-frame clones, though not all of them. The V and J calls and clone size are taken from that table; D and trimming were inferred from the DNA. The repertoire includes around 50,000 clones, 86% of them detected once, and just under 25% sits in the top ten. The rearrangement links TRBV3-1 (or the pseudogene TRBV3-2) to TRBJ1-2, with D perhaps TRBD1 (5 bases). The sequenced sample consisted of peripheral blood. The receptor was derived from an elderly woman with acute or convalescent COVID-19. CDR3 sequence: CASSPSAGNYGYTF. Here the CDR3 DNA reads TGTGCCAGCAGCCCTAGTGCAGGGAACTATGGCTACACCTTC.